This entry concerns a single T cell receptor beta chain. The table came from immunoSEQ multiplex PCR; TCRdb's copy has only in-frame clones and leaves some out. Among about 220,000 clones listed, less than 90% were seen once. Germline V CDR1 and CDR2: SGHAT, FQDESV (reference sequence). V was cut by 2 bases and J by 4 bases, with 11 bases left in between. The CDR3 contains 14 residues. This record comes from a study of blood T cell repertoires in COVID-19. The specimen sequenced was peripheral blood. The sequence came from a man aged 25-45 years with active or convalescent COVID-19. This chain uses TRBV11-1 with TRBJ2-5; no firm D call. The CDR3 DNA reads TGTGCCAGCAGCTTATCACACATGGCAGAGACCCAGTACTTC. Protein product: CASSLSHMAETQYF.